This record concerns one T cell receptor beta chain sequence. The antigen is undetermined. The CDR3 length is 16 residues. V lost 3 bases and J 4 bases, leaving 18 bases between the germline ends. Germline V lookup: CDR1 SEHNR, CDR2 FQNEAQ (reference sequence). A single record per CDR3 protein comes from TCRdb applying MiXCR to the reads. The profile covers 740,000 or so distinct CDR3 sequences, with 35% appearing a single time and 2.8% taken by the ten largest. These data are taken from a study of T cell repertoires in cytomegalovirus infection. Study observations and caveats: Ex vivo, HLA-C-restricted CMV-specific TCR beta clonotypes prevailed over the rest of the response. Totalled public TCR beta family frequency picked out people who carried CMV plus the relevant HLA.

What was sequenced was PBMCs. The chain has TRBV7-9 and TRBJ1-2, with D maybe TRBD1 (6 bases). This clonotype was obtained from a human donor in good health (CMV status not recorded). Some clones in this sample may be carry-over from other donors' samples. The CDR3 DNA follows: TGTGCCAGCAGCTTCTTCAAGGGGGGGGGCACCTATGGCTACACCTTC. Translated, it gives CASSFFKGGGTYGYTF.